The rows below give T cell receptor beta chains drawn from one sample of a study of OX40 agonist ivuxolimab in advanced cancers. The protocol was immunoSEQ multiplex PCR, while the TCRdb copy is restricted to in-frame clones and leaves out a portion. This sample has tens of thousands of clones, with 75% to 90% found just once. The sample was CD4+ or CD8+ T cells sorted from blood, taken in a trial of the OX40 agonist ivuxolimab. The receptor set was obtained from an adult with an advanced solid tumor such as melanoma, head and neck, liver or kidney cancer. The CDR3 runs from the conserved cysteine through the conserved F or W. D genes are given only for firm matches. A clone size is listed for some rows: how often the clone was seen (once, few, many), or a class if it is expanded.

V: TRBV2; D: -; J: TRBJ1-4; size: -; DNA: TGTGCCAGCAGTGTGGGCAGAACTAATGAAAAACTGTTTTTT; CDR3: CASSVGRTNEKLFF
V: TRBV5-1; D: -; J: TRBJ2-1; size: -; DNA: TGCGCCAGCAGCTTAGACACCAGCTCCTACAATGAGCAGTTCTTC; CDR3: CASSLDTSSYNEQFF
V: TRBV9; D: TRBD1; J: TRBJ1-1; size: -; DNA: TGTGCCAGCAGCGTAGTGGCCAGGGGGACTGAAGCTTTCTTT; CDR3: CASSVVARGTEAFF
V: TRBV15; D: -; J: TRBJ2-2; size: -; DNA: TGTGCCACCGGGACGGTGAACACCGGGGAGCTGTTTTTT; CDR3: CATGTVNTGELFF
V: TRBV7-6; D: TRBD2; J: TRBJ2-1; size: few; DNA: TGTGCCAGCAGCCCCTCGGGCGGGAGCTCCTACAATGAGCAGTTCTTC; CDR3: CASSPSGGSSYNEQFF
V: TRBV21-1; D: -; J: TRBJ2-1; size: -; DNA: TGTGCCAGCAGCAAAGTGTCCACCGAGCAGTTCTTC; CDR3: CASSKVSTEQFF
V: TRBV9; D: -; J: TRBJ1-2; size: -; DNA: TGTGCCAGCAGCTCGGACCCTAACTATGGCTACACCTTC; CDR3: CASSSDPNYGYTF
V: TRBV18; D: -; J: TRBJ2-7; size: -; DNA: TGTGCCAGCTCTCAAGGGGGCTCCTACGAGCAGTACTTC; CDR3: CASSQGGSYEQYF
V: TRBV13; D: -; J: TRBJ1-2; size: -; DNA: TGTGCCAGCAGCTCCCTCCCCCAGCCTTATGGCTACACCTTC; CDR3: CASSSLPQPYGYTF
V: TRBV28; D: -; J: TRBJ1-2; size: -; DNA: TGTGCCAGCAGCGATGACAGGAGGGGTGCCTATGGCTACACCTTC; CDR3: CASSDDRRGAYGYTF
V: TRBV25-1; D: -; J: TRBJ1-2; size: -; DNA: TGTGCCAGCAGTGAATCGGCAAAGAGCTATGGCTACACCTTC; CDR3: CASSESAKSYGYTF
V: TRBV18; D: TRBD1; J: TRBJ1-6; size: -; DNA: TGTGCCAGCTCACCGGGACAGGCTTATAATTCACCCCTCCACTTT; CDR3: CASSPGQAYNSPLHF
V: TRBV7-3; D: TRBD1; J: TRBJ1-2; size: -; DNA: TGTGCCAGCAGCTTAACGTCGGGGACAGAAAGCTATGGCTACACCTTC; CDR3: CASSLTSGTESYGYTF
V: TRBV11-1; D: -; J: TRBJ2-1; size: -; DNA: TGTGCCAGCAGCTTAGGAGGGGCCCAAAATGAGCAGTTCTTC; CDR3: CASSLGGAQNEQFF
V: TRBV5-1; D: -; J: TRBJ1-5; size: -; DNA: TGCGCCAGCAGCTACGGCGGCAACAATCAGCCCCAGCATTTT; CDR3: CASSYGGNNQPQHF
V: TRBV9; D: TRBD1; J: TRBJ2-1; size: -; DNA: TGTGCCAGCAGCGTAGCTCCTGGGACAGGGGGCCGTAATGAGCAGTTCTTC; CDR3: CASSVAPGTGGRNEQFF
V: TRBV2; D: -; J: TRBJ1-2; size: once; DNA: TGTGCCAGCAGTGAGGGAGGTGGCTACACCTTC; CDR3: CASSEGGGYTF
V: TRBV7-2; D: TRBD1; J: TRBJ2-3; size: -; DNA: TGTGCCAGCAGCTTGACAGGGGTCACAGATACGCAGTATTTT; CDR3: CASSLTGVTDTQYF
V: TRBV27; D: TRBD2; J: TRBJ2-7; size: -; DNA: TGTGCCAGCAGTTTAGGACTAGCGGGGGCCGGGGAGCAGTACTTC; CDR3: CASSLGLAGAGEQYF
V: TRBV27; D: -; J: TRBJ1-4; size: -; DNA: TGTGCCAGCAGTCCCCGACTGGGCCTAAAACTGTTTTTT; CDR3: CASSPRLGLKLFF
V: TRBV5-1; D: TRBD1; J: TRBJ1-4; size: -; DNA: TGCGCCAGCAGCCGGACAGGGTCGGCCAATGAAAAACTGTTTTTT; CDR3: CASSRTGSANEKLFF
V: TRBV28; D: TRBD2; J: TRBJ2-2; size: -; DNA: TGTGCCAGCAGTCTGACTAGCGGGGGGTCCGGGGAGCTGTTTTTT; CDR3: CASSLTSGGSGELFF
V: TRBV28; D: -; J: TRBJ2-1; size: -; DNA: TGTGCCAGCGGAGGGCGGAGGTCGCTCAATGAGCAGTTCTTC; CDR3: CASGGRRSLNEQFF
V: TRBV15; D: -; J: TRBJ1-2; size: -; DNA: TGTGCCACCAGCGGACGGTGGGGTACCTATGGCTACACCTTC; CDR3: CATSGRWGTYGYTF